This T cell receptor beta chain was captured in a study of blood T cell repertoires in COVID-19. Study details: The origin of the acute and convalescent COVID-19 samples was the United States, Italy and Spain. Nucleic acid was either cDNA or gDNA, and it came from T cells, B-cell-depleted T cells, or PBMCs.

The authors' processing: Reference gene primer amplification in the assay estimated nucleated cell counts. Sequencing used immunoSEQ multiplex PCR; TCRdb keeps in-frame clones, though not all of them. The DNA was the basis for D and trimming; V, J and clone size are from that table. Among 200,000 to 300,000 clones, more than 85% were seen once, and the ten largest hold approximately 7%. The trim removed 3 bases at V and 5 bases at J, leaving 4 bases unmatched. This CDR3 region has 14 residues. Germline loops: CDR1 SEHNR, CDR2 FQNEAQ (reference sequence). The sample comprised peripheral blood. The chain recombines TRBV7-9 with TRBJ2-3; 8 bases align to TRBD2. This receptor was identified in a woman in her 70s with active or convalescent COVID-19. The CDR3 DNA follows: TGTGCCAGCAGCTTGGGGACTAGTGTAGATACGCAGTATTTT. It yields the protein CASSLGTSVDTQYF.